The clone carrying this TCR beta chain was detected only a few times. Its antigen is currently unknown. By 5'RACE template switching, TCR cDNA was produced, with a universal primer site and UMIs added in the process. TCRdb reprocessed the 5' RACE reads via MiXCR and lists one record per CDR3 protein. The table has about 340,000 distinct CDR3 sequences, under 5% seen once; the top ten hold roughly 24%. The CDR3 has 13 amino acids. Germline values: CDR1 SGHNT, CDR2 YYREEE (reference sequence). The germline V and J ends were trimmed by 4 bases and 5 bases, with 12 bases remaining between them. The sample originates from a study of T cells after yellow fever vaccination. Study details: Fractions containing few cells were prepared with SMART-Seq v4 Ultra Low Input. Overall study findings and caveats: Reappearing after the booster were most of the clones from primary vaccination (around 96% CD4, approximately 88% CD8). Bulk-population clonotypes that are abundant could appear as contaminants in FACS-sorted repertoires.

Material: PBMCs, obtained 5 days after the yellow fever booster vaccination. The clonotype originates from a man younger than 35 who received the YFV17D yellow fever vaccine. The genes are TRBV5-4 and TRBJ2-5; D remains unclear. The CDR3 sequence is CASSPSAVETQYF. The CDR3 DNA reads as TGTGCCAGCAGCCCCAGTGCTGTTGAGACCCAGTACTTC.